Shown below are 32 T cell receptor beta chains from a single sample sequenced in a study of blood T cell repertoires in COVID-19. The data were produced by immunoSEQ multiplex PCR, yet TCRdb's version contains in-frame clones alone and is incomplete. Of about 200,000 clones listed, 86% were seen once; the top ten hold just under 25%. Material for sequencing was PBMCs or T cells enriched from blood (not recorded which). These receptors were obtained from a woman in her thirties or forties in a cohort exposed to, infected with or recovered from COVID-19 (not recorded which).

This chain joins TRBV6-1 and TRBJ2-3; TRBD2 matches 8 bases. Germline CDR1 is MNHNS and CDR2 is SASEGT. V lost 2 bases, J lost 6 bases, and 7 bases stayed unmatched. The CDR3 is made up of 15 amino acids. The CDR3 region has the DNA TGTGCCAGCAGTGAATCTCGGGGGGGGCCCGATACGCAGTATTTT. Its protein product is CASSESRGGPDTQYF.

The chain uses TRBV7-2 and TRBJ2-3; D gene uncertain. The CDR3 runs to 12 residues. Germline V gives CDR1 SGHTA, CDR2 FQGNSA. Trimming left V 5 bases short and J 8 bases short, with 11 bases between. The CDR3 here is CASSAMTGTQYF. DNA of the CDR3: TGTGCCAGCAGCGCCATGACGGGTACGCAGTATTTT.

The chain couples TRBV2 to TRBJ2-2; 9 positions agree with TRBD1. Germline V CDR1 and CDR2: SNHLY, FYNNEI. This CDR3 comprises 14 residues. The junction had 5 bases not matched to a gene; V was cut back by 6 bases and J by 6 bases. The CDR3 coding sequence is TGTGCCAGCAGCCGGACAGGGGCCTCCGGGGAGCTGTTTTTT. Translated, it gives CASSRTGASGELFF.

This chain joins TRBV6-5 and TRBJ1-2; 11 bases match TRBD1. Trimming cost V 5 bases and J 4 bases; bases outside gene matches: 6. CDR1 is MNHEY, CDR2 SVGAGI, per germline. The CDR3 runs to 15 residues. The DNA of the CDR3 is TGTGCCAGCAGTCCGGACAGGGGGCGCATCTATGGCTACACCTTC. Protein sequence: CASSPDRGRIYGYTF.

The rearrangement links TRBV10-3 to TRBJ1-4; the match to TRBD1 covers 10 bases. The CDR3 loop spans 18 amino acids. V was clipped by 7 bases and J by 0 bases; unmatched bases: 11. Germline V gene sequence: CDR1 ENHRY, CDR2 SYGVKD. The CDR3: CAITNRWDRGTTNEKLFF. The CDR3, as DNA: TGTGCCATCACCAACCGCTGGGACAGGGGTACAACTAATGAAAAACTGTTTTTT.

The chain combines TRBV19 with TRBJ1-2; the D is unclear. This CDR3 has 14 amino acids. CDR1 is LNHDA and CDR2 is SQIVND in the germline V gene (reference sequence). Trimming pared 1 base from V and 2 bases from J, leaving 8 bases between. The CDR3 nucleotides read TGTGCCAGTAGTATAGGCCCACAGAACTATGGCTACACCTTC. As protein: CASSIGPQNYGYTF.

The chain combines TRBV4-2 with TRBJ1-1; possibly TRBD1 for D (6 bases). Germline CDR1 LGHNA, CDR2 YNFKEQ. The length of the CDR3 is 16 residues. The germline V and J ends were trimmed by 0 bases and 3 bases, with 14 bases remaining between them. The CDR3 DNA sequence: TGTGCCAGCAGCCAAGAGATCGGGGGGCACGACACTGAAGCTTTCTTT. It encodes CASSQEIGGHDTEAFF.

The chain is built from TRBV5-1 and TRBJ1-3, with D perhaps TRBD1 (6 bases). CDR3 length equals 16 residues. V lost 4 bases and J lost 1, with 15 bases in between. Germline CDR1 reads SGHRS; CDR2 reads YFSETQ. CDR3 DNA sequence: TGCGCCAGCAGCCCCAAACAGGGAAGGTCTGGAAACACCATATATTTT. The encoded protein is CASSPKQGRSGNTIYF.

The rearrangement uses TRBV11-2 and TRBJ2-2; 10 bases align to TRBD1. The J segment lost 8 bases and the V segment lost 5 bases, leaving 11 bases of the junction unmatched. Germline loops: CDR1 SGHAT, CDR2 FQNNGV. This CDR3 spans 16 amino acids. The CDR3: CASSKTGTGVLGELFF. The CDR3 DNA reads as TGTGCCAGCAGCAAAACCGGGACAGGGGTTTTAGGGGAGCTGTTTTTT.

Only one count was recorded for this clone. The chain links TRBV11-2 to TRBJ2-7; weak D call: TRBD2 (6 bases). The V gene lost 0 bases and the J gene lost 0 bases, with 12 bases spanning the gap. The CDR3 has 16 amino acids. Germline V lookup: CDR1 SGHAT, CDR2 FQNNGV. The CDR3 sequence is CASSLDHPGGSYEQYF. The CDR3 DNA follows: TGTGCCAGCAGCTTAGATCACCCCGGGGGCTCCTACGAGCAGTACTTC.

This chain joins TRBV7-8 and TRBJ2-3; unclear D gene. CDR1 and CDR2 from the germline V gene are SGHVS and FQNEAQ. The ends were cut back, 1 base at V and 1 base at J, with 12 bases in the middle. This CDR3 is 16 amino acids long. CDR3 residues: CASSLGPSPGTDTQYF. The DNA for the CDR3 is TGTGCCAGCAGCTTAGGTCCTTCCCCCGGCACAGATACGCAGTATTTT.

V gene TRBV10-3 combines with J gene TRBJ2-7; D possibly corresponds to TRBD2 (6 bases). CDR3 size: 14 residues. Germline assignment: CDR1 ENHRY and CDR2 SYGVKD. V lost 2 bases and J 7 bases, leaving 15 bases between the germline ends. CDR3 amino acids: CAISETMAGREQYF. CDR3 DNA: TGTGCCATCAGTGAGACCATGGCGGGGAGAGAGCAGTACTTC.

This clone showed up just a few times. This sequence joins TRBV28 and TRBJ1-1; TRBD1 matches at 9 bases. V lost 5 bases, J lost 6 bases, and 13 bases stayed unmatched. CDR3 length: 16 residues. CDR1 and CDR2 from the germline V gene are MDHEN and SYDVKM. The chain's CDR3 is CASSTRGQGGVAEAFF. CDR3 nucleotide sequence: TGTGCCAGCAGTACACGGGGACAGGGTGGGGTAGCTGAAGCTTTCTTT.

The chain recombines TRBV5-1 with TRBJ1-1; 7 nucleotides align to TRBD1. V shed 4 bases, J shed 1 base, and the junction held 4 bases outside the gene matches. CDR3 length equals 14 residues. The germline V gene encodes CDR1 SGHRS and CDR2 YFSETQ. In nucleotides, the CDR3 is TGCGCCAGCAGCGACCAGGGGGGGAACACTGAAGCTTTCTTT. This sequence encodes CASSDQGGNTEAFF.

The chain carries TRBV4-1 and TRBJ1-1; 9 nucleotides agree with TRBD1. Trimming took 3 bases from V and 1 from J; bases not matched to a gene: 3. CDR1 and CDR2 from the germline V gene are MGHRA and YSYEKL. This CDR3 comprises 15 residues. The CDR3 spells CASSHPGQGNTEAFF. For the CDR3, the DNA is TGCGCCAGCAGCCACCCGGGACAGGGGAACACTGAAGCTTTCTTT.

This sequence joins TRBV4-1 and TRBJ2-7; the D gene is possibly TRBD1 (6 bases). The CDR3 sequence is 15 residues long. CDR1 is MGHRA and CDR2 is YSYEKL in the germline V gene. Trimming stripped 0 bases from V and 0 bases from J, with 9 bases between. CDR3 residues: CASSQEPGVSYEQYF. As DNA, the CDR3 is TGCGCCAGCAGCCAAGAACCAGGGGTCTCCTACGAGCAGTACTTC.

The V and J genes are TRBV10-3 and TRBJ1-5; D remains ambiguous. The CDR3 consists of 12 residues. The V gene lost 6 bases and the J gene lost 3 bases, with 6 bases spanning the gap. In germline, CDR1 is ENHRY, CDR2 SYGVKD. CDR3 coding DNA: TGTGCCATCAGCTTAGACAATCAGCCCCAGCATTTT. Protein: CAISLDNQPQHF.

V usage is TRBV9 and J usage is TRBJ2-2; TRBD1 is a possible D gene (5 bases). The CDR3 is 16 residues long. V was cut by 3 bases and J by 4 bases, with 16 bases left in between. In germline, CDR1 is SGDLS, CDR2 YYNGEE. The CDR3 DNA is TGTGCCAGCAGCGCTAGATTGTGGGGCGGCACCGGGGAGCTGTTTTTT. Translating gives CASSARLWGGTGELFF.

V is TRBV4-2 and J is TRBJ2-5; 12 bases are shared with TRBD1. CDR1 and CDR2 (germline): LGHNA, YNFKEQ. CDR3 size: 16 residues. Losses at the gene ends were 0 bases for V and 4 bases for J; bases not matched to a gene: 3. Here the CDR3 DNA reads TGTGCCAGCAGCCAAGATCGGGGACAGGGGGCAGAGACCCAGTACTTC. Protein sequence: CASSQDRGQGAETQYF.

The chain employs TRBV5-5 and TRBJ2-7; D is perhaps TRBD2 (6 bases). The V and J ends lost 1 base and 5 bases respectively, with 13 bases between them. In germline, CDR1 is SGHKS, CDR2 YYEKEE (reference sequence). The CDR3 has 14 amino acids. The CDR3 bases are TGTGCCAGCAGCTTGTACGGGACTTCTGACGAGCAGTACTTC. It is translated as CASSLYGTSDEQYF.

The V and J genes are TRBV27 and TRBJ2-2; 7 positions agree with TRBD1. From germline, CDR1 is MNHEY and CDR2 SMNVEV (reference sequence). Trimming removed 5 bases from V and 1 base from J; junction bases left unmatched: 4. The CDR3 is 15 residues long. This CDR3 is CASSPYRGNTGELFF. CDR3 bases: TGTGCCAGCAGTCCGTACAGGGGGAACACCGGGGAGCTGTTTTTT.

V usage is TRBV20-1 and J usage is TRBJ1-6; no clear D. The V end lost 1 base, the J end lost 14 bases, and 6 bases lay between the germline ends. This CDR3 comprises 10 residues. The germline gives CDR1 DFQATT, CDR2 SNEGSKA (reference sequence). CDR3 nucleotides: TGCAGTGCTAGAGGTAGCACCCTCCACTTT. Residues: CSARGSTLHF.

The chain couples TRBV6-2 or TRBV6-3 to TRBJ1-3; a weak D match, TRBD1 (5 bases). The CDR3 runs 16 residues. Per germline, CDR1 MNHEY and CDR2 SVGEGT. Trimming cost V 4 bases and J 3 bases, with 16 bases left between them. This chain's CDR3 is CASSFFQGFFGNTIYF. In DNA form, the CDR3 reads TGTGCCAGCAGTTTTTTCCAGGGATTTTTTGGAAACACCATATATTTT.

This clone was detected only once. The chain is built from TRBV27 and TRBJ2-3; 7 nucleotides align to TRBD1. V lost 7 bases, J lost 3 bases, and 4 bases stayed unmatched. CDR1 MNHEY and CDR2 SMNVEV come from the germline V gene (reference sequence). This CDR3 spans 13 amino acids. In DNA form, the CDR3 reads TGTGCCAGCATGCTACAGGGGACAGATACGCAGTATTTT. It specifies CASMLQGTDTQYF.

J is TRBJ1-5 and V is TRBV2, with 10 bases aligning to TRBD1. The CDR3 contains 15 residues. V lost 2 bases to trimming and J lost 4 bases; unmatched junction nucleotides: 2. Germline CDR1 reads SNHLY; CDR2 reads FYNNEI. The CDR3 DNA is TGTGCCAGCAGTGAATGGACAGGGGGGAATCAGCCCCAGCATTTT. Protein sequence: CASSEWTGGNQPQHF.

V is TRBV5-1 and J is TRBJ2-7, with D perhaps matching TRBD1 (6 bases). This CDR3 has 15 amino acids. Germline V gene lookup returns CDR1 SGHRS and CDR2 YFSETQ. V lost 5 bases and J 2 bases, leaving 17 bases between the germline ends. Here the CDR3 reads CASSPTLTGPYEQYF. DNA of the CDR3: TGCGCCAGCAGTCCTACCCTGACAGGACCCTACGAGCAGTACTTC.

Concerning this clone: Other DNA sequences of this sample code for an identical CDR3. The CDR3 sequence is CASSSRQGPTEAFF. CDR3 sequence (DNA): TGCGCCAGCAGCTCCCGACAGGGGCCAACTGAAGCTTTCTTT. The chain couples TRBV5-1 to TRBJ1-1, with 8 nucleotides matching TRBD1. The CDR3 extends over 14 amino acids. Germline loops: CDR1 SGHRS, CDR2 YFSETQ. The J segment lost 5 bases and the V segment lost 3 bases, leaving 6 bases of the junction unmatched.

The CDR3 loop is CASSGGQGRLVHEQYF. The CDR3 bases are TGTGCCAGCAGCGGGGGACAGGGTAGACTTGTCCACGAGCAGTACTTC. The rearrangement uses TRBV7-9 and TRBJ2-7, with 9 bases aligning to TRBD1. CDR1 and CDR2 from the germline V gene are SEHNR and FQNEAQ (reference sequence). The CDR3 runs to 16 residues. V was pared by 5 bases and J by 5 bases, with 13 bases of the junction left unmatched.

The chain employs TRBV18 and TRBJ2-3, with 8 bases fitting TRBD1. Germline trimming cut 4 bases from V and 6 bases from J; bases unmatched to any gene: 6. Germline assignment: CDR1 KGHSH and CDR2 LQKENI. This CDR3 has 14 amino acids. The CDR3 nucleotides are TGTGCCAGCTCACGGGACAGGCCGTGGGATACGCAGTATTTT. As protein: CASSRDRPWDTQYF.

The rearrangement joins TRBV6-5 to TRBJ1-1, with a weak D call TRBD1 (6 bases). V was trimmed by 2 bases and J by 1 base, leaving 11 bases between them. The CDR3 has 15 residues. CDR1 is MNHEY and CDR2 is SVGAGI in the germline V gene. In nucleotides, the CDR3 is TGTGCCAGCAGTTACCTCAGGGGTAGGAACACTGAAGCTTTCTTT. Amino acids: CASSYLRGRNTEAFF.

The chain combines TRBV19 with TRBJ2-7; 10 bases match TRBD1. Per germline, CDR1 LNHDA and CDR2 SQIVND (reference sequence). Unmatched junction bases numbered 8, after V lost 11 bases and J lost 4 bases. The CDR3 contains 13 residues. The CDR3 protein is CAASWTGGYEQYF. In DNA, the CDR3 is TGTGCCGCCAGCTGGACAGGGGGTTACGAGCAGTACTTC.

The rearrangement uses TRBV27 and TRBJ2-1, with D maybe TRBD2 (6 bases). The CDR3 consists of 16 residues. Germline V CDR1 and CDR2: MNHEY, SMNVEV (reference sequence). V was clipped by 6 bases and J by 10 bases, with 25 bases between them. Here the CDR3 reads CASRGYGREYRSEQFF. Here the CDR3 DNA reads TGTGCCAGCAGGGGGTACGGACGGGAGTACCGGTCCGAGCAGTTCTTC.